These 31 T cell receptor beta chains came from one sample sequenced in a study of Graves' ophthalmopathy and Graves' hyperthyroidism. The sequenced template was RNA, covering the TCR beta CDR3 region. Investigators did first-round RT-PCR with HTBI primers, then second-round multiplex PCR. TCRdb re-called the multiplex PCR reads through MiXCR, storing one row per CDR3 protein. The sample carries around 1,000,000 distinct CDR3 sequences, 35% to 40% recorded once. The sample consisted of peripheral blood or thyroid tissue (not recorded which). The receptors originated from an adult man with Graves' hyperthyroidism.

This clonotype has just a few counts. The rearrangement joins TRBV25-1 to TRBJ1-6; TRBD1 agrees at 9 bases. This CDR3 comprises 13 residues. J gave up 10 bases and V 6 bases, and 4 bases lay outside the gene matches. Germline loops: CDR1 MGHDK, CDR2 SYGVNS. In DNA, the CDR3 is TGTGCCAGCAGGAACACAGGGGGCTCACCCCTCCACTTT. Its translation: CASRNTGGSPLHF.

This clonotype was found a few times. V gene TRBV5-4 combines with J gene TRBJ1-2; D uncertain. This CDR3 contains 15 residues. In germline, CDR1 is SGHNT, CDR2 YYREEE (reference sequence). Trimming cost V 3 bases and J 0 bases, with 12 bases left between them. CDR3 region: CASSSPGRANYGYTF. CDR3 DNA sequence: TGTGCCAGCAGCTCCCCGGGCAGAGCTAACTATGGCTACACCTTC. Drawing the rest from reference TRBV5-4 and TRBJ1-2, the complete variable domain is ETGVTQSPTHLIKTRGQQVTLRCSSQSGHNTVSWYQQALGQGPQFIFQYYREEENGRGNFPPRFSGLQFPNYSSELNVNALELDDSALYLCASSSPGRANYGYTFGSGTRLTVV.

The chain combines TRBV11-1 with TRBJ1-1, with 7 bases identical to TRBD1. Losses at the gene ends were 8 bases for V and 4 bases for J; bases not matched to a gene: 10. The V gene's germline CDR1 is SGHAT and CDR2 FQDESV (reference sequence). The CDR3 runs 14 residues. CDR3 in DNA: TGTGCCAGCTCACCTGGACAGGTGGGCACTGAAGCTTTCTTT. As protein: CASSPGQVGTEAFF.

This clonotype was recorded many times. The rearrangement joins TRBV7-2 to TRBJ2-7, with 7 bases aligning to TRBD1. The junction had 3 bases not matched to a gene; V was cut back by 5 bases and J by 2 bases. This CDR3 spans 13 amino acids. Looked up from germline, CDR1 is SGHTA and CDR2 is FQGNSA. CDR3 loop: CASSQGTAYEQYF. The CDR3 nucleotides are TGTGCCAGCAGCCAAGGGACAGCCTACGAGCAGTACTTC. The full variable domain, completed using reference TRBV7-2 and TRBJ2-7, is GAGVSQSPSNKVTEKGKDVELRCDPISGHTALYWYRQSLGQGLEFLIYFQGNSAPDKSGLPSDRFSAERTGGSVSTLTIQRTQQEDSAVYLCASSQGTAYEQYFGPGTRLTVT.

V is TRBV29-1 and J is TRBJ2-7, with 7 bases identical to TRBD1. There are 14 residues in the CDR3. Per germline, CDR1 SQVTM and CDR2 ANQGSEA. The CDR3, as DNA: TGCAGTGAAGTCGAGGGGGCCGTCACCGGGGAGCAGTACTTC. Residues: CSEVEGAVTGEQYF.

The chain combines TRBV20-1 with TRBJ1-4; 7 bases match TRBD1. Per germline, CDR1 DFQATT and CDR2 SNEGSKA (reference sequence). CDR3 size: 15 residues. The trim removed 1 base at V and 7 bases at J, leaving 9 bases unmatched. In DNA, the CDR3 is TGCAGTGCTAGAGTCCCGACAGGGTATTCTGAAAAACTGTTTTTT. It codes for CSARVPTGYSEKLFF.

This clonotype was seen a handful of times. The V and J genes are TRBV9 and TRBJ1-2; 7 bases match TRBD1. V lost 3 bases and J lost 4; bases outside the gene matches: 6. The CDR3 consists of 14 residues. The germline CDR1 and CDR2 sequences are SGDLS and YYNGEE. The CDR3, as DNA: TGTGCCAGCAGCGCCGGACAGGTCGTCTATGGCTACACCTTC. It specifies CASSAGQVVYGYTF. Complete variable domain (other parts from reference TRBV9 and TRBJ1-2): DSGVTQTPKHLITATGQRVTLRCSPRSGDLSVYWYQQSLDQGLQFLIQYYNGEERAKGNILERFSAQQFPDLHSELNLSSLELGDSALYFCASSAGQVVYGYTFGSGTRLTVV.

This chain links TRBV6-1 with TRBJ2-3; 7 bases align to TRBD1. There are 15 residues in the CDR3. Germline CDR1 MNHNS, CDR2 SASEGT. V lost 0 bases and J lost 5; bases outside the gene matches: 5. The CDR3 DNA is TGTGCCAGCAGTGAAGCCTCTGACAGGGAAGATACGCAGTATTTT. Its translation is CASSEASDREDTQYF.

This clonotype was observed many times. This rearrangement joins TRBV7-3 to TRBJ2-5; no reliable D call. The germline V gene encodes CDR1 SGHTA and CDR2 FQGTGA. V was trimmed by 1 base and J by 5 bases, leaving 8 bases between them. The CDR3 spans 13 residues. The DNA for the CDR3 is TGTGCCAGCAGCTTAATGGTGGGGGAGACCCAGTACTTC. Translation gives CASSLMVGETQYF.

To note about this clonotype: Given a much more abundant clone one base away, this may be a read error. This chain links TRBV19 with TRBJ1-5; D perhaps matches TRBD1 (6 bases). With 9 bases removed from V and 9 bases from J, the gap between germline ends came to 24 bases. This CDR3 spans 15 amino acids. Germline V gene sequence: CDR1 LNHDA, CDR2 SQIVND (reference sequence). CDR3 residues: CASSLEVQGHPPQHF. The CDR3 region has the DNA TGTGCCAGCAGCTTAGAAGTTCAGGGGCACCCGCCCCAGCATTTT.

The chain is built from TRBV5-4 and TRBJ2-7, with D perhaps being TRBD1 or TRBD2 (5 bases each). This CDR3 spans 14 amino acids. Germline lookup yields CDR1 SGHNT and CDR2 YYREEE (reference sequence). V dropped 7 bases and J dropped 4 bases, with 18 bases sitting between them. CDR3 DNA sequence: TGTGCCAGCCTAATGGGACCAACATCTTACGAGCAGTACTTC. It yields the protein CASLMGPTSYEQYF.

In its sample, this clonotype was seen many times. This rearrangement joins TRBV7-2 to TRBJ2-5, with 8 bases fitting TRBD1. The CDR3 runs to 15 residues. Germline CDR1 and CDR2: SGHTA and FQGNSA. V trimming: 0 bases; J trimming: 7 bases; junction bases outside the gene matches: 7. CDR3 DNA sequence: TGTGCCAGCAGCTTAGCCCTACAGGGGGTCGGGACCCAGTACTTC. Its protein is CASSLALQGVGTQYF.

The chain joins TRBV20-1 to TRBJ1-1; TRBD1 is a possible D gene (5 bases). Germline CDR1 is DFQATT and CDR2 is SNEGSKA (reference sequence). V lost 0 bases to trimming and J lost 3 bases, with 8 bases between them. This CDR3 is built from 13 residues. In DNA form, the CDR3 reads TGCAGTGCTAGAGAGGACACTTACACTGAAGCTTTCTTT. Protein: CSAREDTYTEAFF.

The chain uses TRBV5-6 and TRBJ1-1; possible D gene TRBD1, 5 bases. Looked up from germline, CDR1 is SGHDT and CDR2 is YYEEEE. V lost 0 bases and J lost 4, with 16 bases in between. The CDR3 runs to 16 residues. The CDR3 DNA sequence: TGTGCCAGCAGCTTGGGGTTCGGGAGGGACCCCACTGAAGCTTTCTTT. This encodes CASSLGFGRDPTEAFF. The full variable domain, with the rest looked up from reference TRBV5-6 and TRBJ1-1, is DAGVTQSPTHLIKTRGQQVTLRCSPKSGHDTVSWYQQALGQGPQFIFQYYEEEERQRGNFPDRFSGHQFPNYSSELNVNALLLGDSALYLCASSLGFGRDPTEAFFGQGTRLTVV.

This clonotype was recorded at least ten times. The chain uses TRBV7-9 and TRBJ2-5; 12 bases align to TRBD1. Germline V gene lookup returns CDR1 SEHNR and CDR2 FQNEAQ (reference sequence). CDR3 length equals 15 residues. V was clipped by 7 bases and J by 9 bases; unmatched bases: 12. The CDR3 DNA follows: TGTGCCAGCAAAGACGGGACAGGGGGCGTATCGGCCCAGTACTTC. Translation gives CASKDGTGGVSAQYF.

This clonotype showed up just a few times. In nucleotides, the CDR3 is TGTGCCAGCAGCTTGGGGGAGGGTGGAGAGACCCAGTACTTC. The encoded protein is CASSLGEGGETQYF. The rearrangement links TRBV7-6 to TRBJ2-5, with 7 positions matching TRBD2. The CDR3 runs 14 residues. The junction had 5 bases not matched to a gene; V was cut back by 3 bases and J by 4 bases. In germline, CDR1 is SGHVS, CDR2 FNYEAQ. The entire variable domain, with the rest obtained from reference TRBV7-6 and TRBJ2-5, is as follows: GAGVSQSPRYKVTKRGQDVALRCDPISGHVSLYWYRQALGQGPEFLTYFNYEAQQDKSGLPNDRFSAERPEGSISTLTIQRTEQRDSAMYRCASSLGEGGETQYFGPGTRLLVL.

V and J are TRBV9 and TRBJ2-2, with D maybe TRBD1 (5 bases). Germline V lookup: CDR1 SGDLS, CDR2 YYNGEE. V was clipped by 4 bases and J by 8 bases, with 12 bases between them. The CDR3 consists of 13 residues. As DNA, the CDR3 is TGTGCCAGCAGCCAGGGCTTGAGTGGGGAGCTGTTTTTT. Its protein is CASSQGLSGELFF.

This sequence joins TRBV15 and TRBJ2-7; D is unresolved. Germline V gene data show CDR1 as LNHNV and CDR2 as YYDKDF (reference sequence). The CDR3 contains 13 residues. With 3 bases removed from V and 5 bases from J, the gap between germline ends came to 11 bases. The CDR3 nucleotides read TGTGCCACCAGCAGTGTGAGGTTCCACGAGCAGTACTTC. It is translated as CATSSVRFHEQYF.

The chain couples TRBV10-3 to TRBJ2-5, with 10 bases lining up with TRBD1. CDR1 ENHRY and CDR2 SYGVKD come from the germline V gene. The junction had 7 bases not matched to a gene; V was cut back by 5 bases and J by 4 bases. The CDR3 sequence is 15 residues long. CDR3 DNA sequence: TGTGCCATCAGTACTAAGGGACAGGGGTTAGAGACCCAGTACTTC. Amino acids: CAISTKGQGLETQYF.

Concerning this clonotype: Sequence at one end of the junction differs from germline and may be a read error. This sequence joins TRBV5-1 and TRBJ2-7; D might be TRBD1 or TRBD2, each matching 5 bases. This CDR3 contains 13 residues. Germline values: CDR1 SGHRS, CDR2 YFSETQ. CDR3: CASGPGTLYEQYF. As DNA, the CDR3 is TGTGCCAGCGGTCCCGGGACCTTATACGAGCAGTACTTC.

The V gene is TRBV7-9, the J gene TRBJ2-7; D gene unclear. Germline loops: CDR1 SEHNR, CDR2 FQNEAQ (reference sequence). The CDR3 totals 14 residues. Trimming shortened V by 5 bases and J by 1 base, and 12 bases separated the two germline ends. Written as DNA, the CDR3 is TGTGCCAGCAGCCCCGGACCCCTGTCCTACGAGCAGTACTTC. It specifies CASSPGPLSYEQYF. The full variable domain, completed using reference TRBV7-9 and TRBJ2-7, is DTGVSQNPRHKITKRGQNVTFRCDPISEHNRLYWYRQTLGQGPEFLTYFQNEAQLEKSRLLSDRFSAERPKGSFSTLEIQRTEQGDSAMYLCASSPGPLSYEQYFGPGTRLTVT.

This clonotype was counted once. The V gene is TRBV7-9, the J gene TRBJ2-5; 7 nucleotides line up with TRBD1. The V gene end was trimmed by 4 bases and the J gene end by 2 bases; junction bases not matched to a gene: 10. This CDR3 is 16 amino acids long. Looked up from germline, CDR1 is SEHNR and CDR2 is FQNEAQ (reference sequence). The CDR3 nucleotides are TGTGCCAGCAGCTCCCGCTGGGGGACAGCTCAAGAGACCCAGTACTTC. It encodes CASSSRWGTAQETQYF.

As to this clonotype: This may arise from a read error, as a much more abundant clone is one base away. V usage is TRBV29-1 and J usage is TRBJ2-3; 12 bases fit TRBD2. The germline CDR1 and CDR2 sequences are SQVTM and ANQGSEA. CDR3 size: 15 residues. The V and J ends lost 6 bases and 2 bases, in that order; junction bases with no gene match: 6. CDR3 amino acids: CSVPASGRATDTQYF. DNA of the CDR3: TGCAGCGTCCCCGCTAGCGGGAGGGCCACAGATACGCAGTATTTT.

In this sample, this clonotype turned up many times. One end of the junction is discordant with germline, which a read error may explain. The gene calls are TRBV4-3 and TRBJ2-7; D might be TRBD1 (5 bases). Looked up from germline, CDR1 is LGHNA and CDR2 is YSLEER. This CDR3 has 13 amino acids. The CDR3 here is CASSQGTGYEQYF. The DNA for the CDR3 is TGTGCCAGCAGCCAAGGCACAGGTTACGAGCAGTACTTC.

This clonotype was seen more than once but under ten times. The chain uses TRBV20-1 and TRBJ2-7, with D hard to call. Germline lookup yields CDR1 DFQATT and CDR2 SNEGSKA (reference sequence). CDR3 size: 12 residues. Between the trimmed V and J ends, which lost 2 bases and 0 bases, there was a span of 5 bases. CDR3 in amino acids: CSARPTSYEQYF. The DNA for the CDR3 is TGCAGTGCTAGACCCACCTCCTACGAGCAGTACTTC.

The rearrangement links TRBV10-3 to TRBJ2-5, with D hard to call. Trimming took 8 bases from V and 3 from J, leaving 25 bases between them. Germline CDR1 ENHRY, CDR2 SYGVKD. This CDR3 has 17 residues. In DNA form, the CDR3 reads TGTGCCATCCCCGAAGGTTGGACGAACACTGAAGAAGAGACCCAGTACTTC. Residues: CAIPEGWTNTEEETQYF.

Points on this clonotype: A much bigger clone sits one base away, suggesting this may be a read error. As the CDR3 is not closed by the conserved phenylalanine or tryptophan, this likely results from a read error. The chain employs TRBV27 and TRBJ1-5; D perhaps matches TRBD1 (6 bases). The V end was cut by 4 bases, the J end by 1 base, with 11 bases between. The germline V gene has CDR1 MNHEY and CDR2 SMNVEV (reference sequence). CDR3 length equals 15 residues. CDR3: CASSWKGVSNQPQHL. The CDR3 nucleotides read TGTGCCAGCAGTTGGAAGGGGGTAAGCAATCAGCCCCAGCATCTT.

This clonotype was recorded only once. The rearrangement uses TRBV5-4 and TRBJ1-6; D is unresolved. This CDR3 spans 14 amino acids. Germline values: CDR1 SGHNT, CDR2 YYREEE (reference sequence). Trimming left V 2 bases short and J 8 bases short, with 11 bases between. This chain's CDR3 is CASSLQSLDSPLHF. Written as DNA, the CDR3 is TGTGCCAGCAGCTTACAGTCGTTGGATTCACCCCTCCACTTT.

The rearrangement joins TRBV7-2 to TRBJ2-2; TRBD2 is a possible D gene (5 bases). V lost 7 bases to trimming and J lost 7 bases, with 10 bases between them. The germline gives CDR1 SGHTA, CDR2 FQGNSA. This CDR3 contains 12 residues. The DNA of the CDR3 is TGTGCCAGCATCGAGGGAATCGGGGAGCTGTTTTTT. The encoded protein is CASIEGIGELFF.

This clonotype was counted at least ten times. The CDR3 region has the DNA TGTGCCAGCAGCTCCACCGGGGGGGACTACGAGCAGTACTTC. Protein sequence: CASSSTGGDYEQYF. The chain joins TRBV7-3 to TRBJ2-7, with 8 positions matching TRBD2. CDR1 is SGHTA, CDR2 FQGTGA, per germline. V trimming: 4 bases; J trimming: 3 bases; junction bases outside the gene matches: 5. The CDR3 runs to 14 residues.

The rearrangement uses TRBV7-8 and TRBJ2-5; 10 bases map to TRBD1. The CDR3 extends over 15 amino acids. Germline CDR1 and CDR2: SGHVS and FQNEAQ. J lost 5 bases, V lost 4 bases, and 7 bases had no gene match. The CDR3 spells CASSSGQGPGETQYF. The CDR3, as DNA: TGTGCCAGCAGCTCGGGACAGGGGCCTGGGGAGACCCAGTACTTC.